These T cell receptor beta chains were read from a single sample in a study of blood T cell repertoires in COVID-19. Libraries were prepared by immunoSEQ multiplex PCR; TCRdb keeps only in-frame clonotypes and omits some of them. The top ten clones hold more than 1% of a sample with 350,000 to 450,000 clones, more than 80% of them seen once. The material sequenced was peripheral blood. The receptor set was obtained from a middle-aged man with acute or convalescent COVID-19. CDR3s include the opening cysteine and the closing phenylalanine or tryptophan. The order of the fields is clone size, V gene, J gene, D gene, CDR3 protein, CDR3 DNA. D genes are given only for firm matches. The listing skips clone size in some rows; elsewhere it reads once, few, many or a size class.

clone_size: -
v_call: TRBV29-1
j_call: TRBJ1-2
d_call: TRBD1
cdr3_aa: CSVGQPKSNYGYTF
cdr3_nt: TGCAGCGTGGGACAGCCGAAATCAAACTATGGCTACACCTTC

clone_size: -
v_call: TRBV11-3
j_call: TRBJ1-1
d_call: -
cdr3_aa: CASSLQGLNTEAFF
cdr3_nt: TGTGCCAGCAGCCTACAGGGATTGAACACTGAAGCTTTCTTT

clone_size: -
v_call: TRBV18
j_call: TRBJ1-2
d_call: -
cdr3_aa: CASSVSRESANYGYTF
cdr3_nt: TGTGCCAGCTCAGTTTCCAGGGAATCGGCAAACTATGGCTACACCTTC

clone_size: -
v_call: TRBV2
j_call: TRBJ2-2
d_call: TRBD2
cdr3_aa: CASSLGLAGGGGAGELFF
cdr3_nt: TGTGCCAGCAGCCTCGGACTAGCGGGAGGTGGGGGGGCCGGGGAGCTGTTTTTT

clone_size: -
v_call: TRBV3-1/TRBV3-2
j_call: TRBJ1-6
d_call: -
cdr3_aa: CASRQTEHYNSPLHF
cdr3_nt: TGTGCCAGCAGACAGACAGAGCACTATAATTCACCCCTCCACTTT

clone_size: few
v_call: TRBV7-9
j_call: TRBJ1-3
d_call: -
cdr3_aa: CASSFGRTATGNTIYF
cdr3_nt: TGTGCCAGCAGCTTCGGAAGGACAGCAACTGGAAACACCATATATTTT

clone_size: -
v_call: TRBV7-9
j_call: TRBJ1-3
d_call: -
cdr3_aa: CASSQAGFYSGNTIYF
cdr3_nt: TGTGCCAGCAGCCAGGCAGGGTTTTACTCTGGAAACACCATATATTTT

clone_size: once
v_call: TRBV6-5
j_call: TRBJ1-2
d_call: -
cdr3_aa: CASSGYGYTF
cdr3_nt: TGTGCCAGCTCCGGTTATGGCTACACCTTC

clone_size: -
v_call: TRBV7-2
j_call: TRBJ2-2
d_call: -
cdr3_aa: CASSLVGGIGGAGELFF
cdr3_nt: TGTGCCAGCAGCTTAGTAGGGGGAATCGGTGGGGCCGGGGAGCTGTTTTTT

clone_size: -
v_call: TRBV5-4
j_call: TRBJ2-1
d_call: -
cdr3_aa: CASSLSAGQNEQFF
cdr3_nt: TGTGCCAGCAGCTTGTCTGCGGGACAGAATGAGCAGTTCTTC

clone_size: -
v_call: TRBV30
j_call: TRBJ2-5
d_call: TRBD1
cdr3_aa: CAWSGTGERETQYF
cdr3_nt: TGTGCCTGGAGTGGGACAGGGGAGCGAGAGACCCAGTACTTC

clone_size: -
v_call: TRBV4-1
j_call: TRBJ2-4
d_call: TRBD1
cdr3_aa: CASSQDGQGANIQYF
cdr3_nt: TGCGCCAGCAGCCAAGATGGACAGGGGGCCAACATTCAGTACTTC

clone_size: -
v_call: TRBV28
j_call: TRBJ1-5
d_call: TRBD1
cdr3_aa: CASSSLAGTGVRQPQHF
cdr3_nt: TGTGCCAGCAGTTCGTTGGCCGGGACAGGGGTTCGACAGCCCCAGCATTTT

clone_size: -
v_call: TRBV9
j_call: TRBJ1-2
d_call: -
cdr3_aa: CASSDAGGYTF
cdr3_nt: TGTGCCAGCAGCGACGCCGGGGGCTACACCTTC

clone_size: -
v_call: TRBV9
j_call: TRBJ2-2
d_call: TRBD1
cdr3_aa: CASSTGGSPGELFF
cdr3_nt: TGTGCCAGCTCGACAGGGGGAAGTCCCGGGGAGCTGTTTTTT

clone_size: -
v_call: TRBV14
j_call: TRBJ1-2
d_call: -
cdr3_aa: CASSLLGGENYGYTF
cdr3_nt: TGTGCCAGCAGCCTATTGGGGGGAGAGAACTATGGCTACACCTTC

clone_size: -
v_call: TRBV10-3
j_call: TRBJ2-1
d_call: -
cdr3_aa: CAISDGRETDEQFF
cdr3_nt: TGTGCCATCAGTGACGGACGGGAGACGGATGAGCAGTTCTTC

clone_size: -
v_call: TRBV30
j_call: TRBJ2-7
d_call: -
cdr3_aa: CAWSLSYEQYF
cdr3_nt: TGTGCCTGGAGTCTCTCCTACGAGCAGTACTTC

clone_size: -
v_call: TRBV5-6
j_call: TRBJ1-3
d_call: -
cdr3_aa: CASSPGLPRFSGNTIYF
cdr3_nt: TGTGCCAGCAGCCCGGGACTACCTCGCTTCTCTGGAAACACCATATATTTT

clone_size: -
v_call: TRBV6-6
j_call: TRBJ1-5
d_call: TRBD1
cdr3_aa: CASDRGLGNQPQHF
cdr3_nt: TGTGCCAGCGATAGGGGGCTCGGCAATCAGCCCCAGCATTTT

clone_size: few
v_call: TRBV4-3
j_call: TRBJ1-2
d_call: TRBD1
cdr3_aa: CASSQDWTGANYGYTF
cdr3_nt: TGCGCCAGCAGCCAAGATTGGACAGGGGCAAACTATGGCTACACCTTC

clone_size: -
v_call: TRBV4-1
j_call: TRBJ2-2
d_call: -
cdr3_aa: CASSQGGGQRTGELFF
cdr3_nt: TGCGCCAGCAGCCAAGGGGGGGGGCAGCGCACCGGGGAGCTGTTTTTT

clone_size: -
v_call: TRBV10-3
j_call: TRBJ2-1
d_call: -
cdr3_aa: CATTRGMAYNEQFF
cdr3_nt: TGTGCCACGACGCGCGGAATGGCCTACAATGAGCAGTTCTTC

clone_size: few
v_call: TRBV5-1
j_call: TRBJ1-2
d_call: TRBD1
cdr3_aa: CASSLAGDRRSYGYTF
cdr3_nt: TGCGCCAGCAGCTTGGCGGGGGACAGAAGGTCCTATGGCTACACCTTC

clone_size: -
v_call: TRBV3-1/TRBV3-2
j_call: TRBJ2-2
d_call: -
cdr3_aa: CASSQDTTELFF
cdr3_nt: TGTGCCAGCAGCCAAGACACTACGGAGCTGTTTTTT

clone_size: -
v_call: TRBV4-1
j_call: TRBJ1-5
d_call: -
cdr3_aa: CASSRGNQPQHF
cdr3_nt: TGCGCCAGCAGCCGAGGGAATCAGCCCCAGCATTTT

clone_size: once
v_call: TRBV28
j_call: TRBJ2-5
d_call: -
cdr3_aa: CASSFRGRSETQYF
cdr3_nt: TGTGCCAGCAGTTTCAGGGGTCGGTCAGAGACCCAGTACTTC

clone_size: -
v_call: TRBV28
j_call: TRBJ2-7
d_call: TRBD2
cdr3_aa: CASSSGRHEQYF
cdr3_nt: TGTGCCAGCAGTAGCGGGAGACACGAGCAGTACTTC